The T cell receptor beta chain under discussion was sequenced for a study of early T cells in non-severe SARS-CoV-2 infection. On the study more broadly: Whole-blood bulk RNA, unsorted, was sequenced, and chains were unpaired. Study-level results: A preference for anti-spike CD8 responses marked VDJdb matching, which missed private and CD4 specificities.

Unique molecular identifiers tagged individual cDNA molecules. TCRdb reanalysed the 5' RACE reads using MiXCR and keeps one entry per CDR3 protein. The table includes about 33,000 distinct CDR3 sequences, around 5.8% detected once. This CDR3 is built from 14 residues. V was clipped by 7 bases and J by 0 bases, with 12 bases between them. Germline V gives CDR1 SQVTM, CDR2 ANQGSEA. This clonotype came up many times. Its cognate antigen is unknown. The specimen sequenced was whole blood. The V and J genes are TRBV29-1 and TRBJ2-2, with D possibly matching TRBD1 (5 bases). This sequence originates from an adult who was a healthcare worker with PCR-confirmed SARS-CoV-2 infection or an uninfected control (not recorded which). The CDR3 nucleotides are TGCAGCGCCCGTGGGGCCGCGAACACCGGGGAGCTGTTTTTT. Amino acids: CSARGAANTGELFF.